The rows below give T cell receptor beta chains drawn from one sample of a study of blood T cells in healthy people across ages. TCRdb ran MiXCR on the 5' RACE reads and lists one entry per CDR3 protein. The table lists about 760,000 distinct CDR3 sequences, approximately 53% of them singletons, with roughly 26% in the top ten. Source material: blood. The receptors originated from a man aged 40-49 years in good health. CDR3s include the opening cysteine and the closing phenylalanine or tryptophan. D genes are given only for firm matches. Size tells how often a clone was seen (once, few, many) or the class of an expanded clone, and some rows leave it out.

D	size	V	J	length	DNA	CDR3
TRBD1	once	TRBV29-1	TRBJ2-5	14	TGCAGCGTTGAAGAAAGCGGACAGGGGGCGACCCAGTACTTC	CSVEESGQGATQYF
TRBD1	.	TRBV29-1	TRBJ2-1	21	TGCAGCGTTGAAGAATGGGTCGGGGGACAGGTGATCTTGAGCTCCTACAATGAGCAGTTCTTC	CSVEEWVGGQVILSSYNEQFF
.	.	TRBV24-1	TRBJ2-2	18	TGTGCCACCAGTGATTTCGGACAGGGAGGGAGATTGGCCGGGGAGCTGTTTTTT	CATSDFGQGGRLAGELFF
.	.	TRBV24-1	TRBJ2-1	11	TGTGTCACCAGCGTAGAGGGTCGGCAGTTCTTC	CVTSVEGRQFF
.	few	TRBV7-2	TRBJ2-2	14	TGTGCCACCTCCAGACAACTGAACACCGGGGAGCTGTTTTTT	CATSRQLNTGELFF
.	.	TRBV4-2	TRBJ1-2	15	TGTGCCAGCAGCCAACCCTTACCTGCGCCGAAGGGCTACACCTTC	CASSQPLPAPKGYTF
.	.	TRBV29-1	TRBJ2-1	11	TGCAGCGTTGAACGCGGGGCTGAGCAGTTCTTC	CSVERGAEQFF
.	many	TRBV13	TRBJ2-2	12	TGTGCCAGCAGCTTAGTTTCCGGGGAGCTGTTTTTT	CASSLVSGELFF
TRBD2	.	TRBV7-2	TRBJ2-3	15	TGTGCCAGCAGCTTATCTAGCGGGGAATCAGATACGCAGTATTTT	CASSLSSGESDTQYF
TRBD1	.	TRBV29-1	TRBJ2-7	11	TGCAGCGTTGAGGTGGGACAGGGGCAGTACTTC	CSVEVGQGQYF
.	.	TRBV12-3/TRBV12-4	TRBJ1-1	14	TGTGCCAGCAGTTTATATCCGGAGAACACTGAAGCTTTCTTT	CASSLYPENTEAFF
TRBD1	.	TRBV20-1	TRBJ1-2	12	TGCAGTGCTGGGGGACAGAGCTATGGCTACACCTTC	CSAGGQSYGYTF
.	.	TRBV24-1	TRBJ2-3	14	TGTGCCACCAGTGAGGGCCCTAGCACAGATACGCAGTATTTT	CATSEGPSTDTQYF
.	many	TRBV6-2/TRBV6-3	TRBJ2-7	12	TGTGCCAGCAGTTACTCGGGGGACGAGCAGTACTTC	CASSYSGDEQYF
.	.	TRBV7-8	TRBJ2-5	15	TGTGCCAGCAGCTCCCCTGCTGGAAATATCAATGAGCAGTACTTC	CASSSPAGNINEQYF
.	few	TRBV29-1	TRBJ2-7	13	TGCAGCGTTCTGACCGGGACGAAAAACGAGCAGTACTTC	CSVLTGTKNEQYF
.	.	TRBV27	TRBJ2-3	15	TGTGCCAGCAGTCCGATTAGCCGTAGCACAGATACGCAGTATTTT	CASSPISRSTDTQYF
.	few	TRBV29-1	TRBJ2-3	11	TGCAGCGTTGGTGACTTAGATACGCAGTATTTT	CSVGDLDTQYF
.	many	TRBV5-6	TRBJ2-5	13	TGTGCCAGCAGCTCTACAGGAGGGGAGACCCAGTACTTC	CASSSTGGETQYF
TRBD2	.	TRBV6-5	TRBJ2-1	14	TGTGCCAGCAGTTACCGAGGACTAGGGTATGAGCAGTTCTTC	CASSYRGLGYEQFF
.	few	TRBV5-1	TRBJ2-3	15	TGCGCCAGCAATAGGGCCAGGGGTGGCGCAGATACGCAGTATTTT	CASNRARGGADTQYF